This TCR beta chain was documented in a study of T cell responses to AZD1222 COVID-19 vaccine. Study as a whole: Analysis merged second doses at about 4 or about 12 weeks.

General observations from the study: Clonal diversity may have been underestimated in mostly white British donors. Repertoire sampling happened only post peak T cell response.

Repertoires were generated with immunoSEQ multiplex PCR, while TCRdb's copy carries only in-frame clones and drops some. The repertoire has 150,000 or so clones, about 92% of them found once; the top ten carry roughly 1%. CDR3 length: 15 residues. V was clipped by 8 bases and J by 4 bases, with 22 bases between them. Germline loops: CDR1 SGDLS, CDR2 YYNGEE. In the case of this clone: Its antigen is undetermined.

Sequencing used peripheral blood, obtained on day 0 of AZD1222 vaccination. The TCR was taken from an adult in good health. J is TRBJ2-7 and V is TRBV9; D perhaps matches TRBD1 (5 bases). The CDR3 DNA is TGTGCCAGTTCTGTCAGTGGGGCCCGCCTTTACGAGCAGTACTTC. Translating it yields CASSVSGARLYEQYF.